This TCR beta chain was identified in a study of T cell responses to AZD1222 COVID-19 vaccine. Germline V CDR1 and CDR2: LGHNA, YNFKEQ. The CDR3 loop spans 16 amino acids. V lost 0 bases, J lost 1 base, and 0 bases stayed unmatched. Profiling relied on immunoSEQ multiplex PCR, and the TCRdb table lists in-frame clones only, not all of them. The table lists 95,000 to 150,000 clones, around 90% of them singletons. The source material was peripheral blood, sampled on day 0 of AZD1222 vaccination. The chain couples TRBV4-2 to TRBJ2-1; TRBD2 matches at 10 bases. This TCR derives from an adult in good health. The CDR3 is CASSQELAGSYNEQFF. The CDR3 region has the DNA TGTGCCAGCAGCCAAGAACTAGCGGGATCCTACAATGAGCAGTTCTTC.